The 18 T cell receptor beta chains below come from one sample, sequenced in a study of T-cell memory formation after mild COVID-19. TCRdb recomputed calls from the 5' RACE reads with MiXCR, one row per CDR3 protein. The table has around 530,000 distinct CDR3 sequences, about a fifth seen once; the top ten hold about 8.2%. The material sequenced was PBMCs or a T cell subset sorted from them (not recorded which). The receptors come from an adult woman who had mild COVID-19 (a few samples of this study predate the infection). Cell type and time point are not known.

The chain carries TRBV7-6 and TRBJ2-7; D ambiguous. Germline values: CDR1 SGHVS, CDR2 FNYEAQ. The CDR3 totals 13 residues. Between the trimmed V and J ends, which lost 5 bases and 2 bases, there was a span of 10 bases. This chain's CDR3 is CASSMKGTYEQYF. CDR3 in DNA: TGTGCCAGCAGCATGAAGGGCACCTACGAGCAGTACTTC.

Only a few counts were recorded for this clonotype. The J gene is TRBJ2-1, the V gene TRBV12-3 or TRBV12-4; D is ambiguous. The CDR3 length is 17 residues. Trimming left V 4 bases short and J 2 bases short, with 18 bases between. Written as DNA, the CDR3 is TGTGCCAGCAGTTACATCCCAGCCGACCCGGCCTACAATGAGCAGTTCTTC. Translated, it gives CASSYIPADPAYNEQFF.

The chain combines TRBV5-1 with TRBJ2-1, with D unresolved. V lost 1 base, J lost 8 bases, and 16 bases lay in between. The germline CDR1 and CDR2 sequences are SGHRS and YFSETQ. The CDR3 loop spans 15 amino acids. The CDR3 bases are TGCGCCAGCAGCTTGTCCATATCTAACCAGCATGAGCAGTTCTTC. Translated, it gives CASSLSISNQHEQFF. The variable domain in full, completed from reference TRBV5-1 and TRBJ2-1, reads KAGVTQTPRYLIKTRGQQVTLSCSPISGHRSVSWYQQTPGQGLQFLFEYFSETQRNKGNFPGRFSGRQFSNSRSEMNVSTLELGDSALYLCASSLSISNQHEQFFGPGTRLTVL.

Written as DNA, the CDR3 is TGTGCCAGCAGTGAACAAAACTTCTTGGGCTACACCTTC. Its protein is CASSEQNFLGYTF. The chain uses TRBV25-1 and TRBJ1-2; D call uncertain. V was shortened by 2 bases and J by 8 bases, with 12 bases between the two germline ends. The CDR3 is 13 amino acids. Germline loops: CDR1 MGHDK, CDR2 SYGVNS.

This clonotype was seen a single time. An end of the junction does not agree with germline; a read error may underlie this. The chain carries TRBV30 and TRBJ2-1; possibly TRBD1 for D (6 bases). Germline-derived CDR1 and CDR2 are GTSNPN and SVGIG (reference sequence). The CDR3 runs 13 residues. The DNA for the CDR3 is TGTTCCTGGCAGGGGTCAGGTATGAATGAGCAGTTCTTC. Translation: CSWQGSGMNEQFF.

The chain links TRBV7-2 to TRBJ2-3, with a possible D match to TRBD2 (5 bases). Germline V gene sequence: CDR1 SGHTA, CDR2 FQGNSA. The CDR3 length is 15 residues. V lost 4 bases to trimming and J lost 3 bases, with 14 bases between them. CDR3: CASSSRFGRTDTQYF. The DNA for the CDR3 is TGTGCCAGCAGCTCTCGCTTTGGGAGAACAGATACGCAGTATTTT.

This clonotype has at least ten counts. The V call is TRBV7-6, the J call TRBJ2-7, with TRBD2 as a possible D gene (7 bases). Germline assignment: CDR1 SGHVS and CDR2 FNYEAQ. V was clipped by 9 bases and J by 0 bases, with 15 bases between them. The CDR3 spans 14 residues. The CDR3 reads CASSRGGSSYEQYF. For the CDR3, the DNA is TGTGCCAGTTCGAGGGGGGGCTCCTCCTACGAGCAGTACTTC.

The chain uses TRBV27 and TRBJ2-2; D is perhaps TRBD1 (5 bases). The ends were cut back, 5 bases at V and 5 bases at J, with 12 bases in the middle. CDR3 length equals 14 residues. Germline V gene sequence: CDR1 MNHEY, CDR2 SMNVEV (reference sequence). The CDR3 reads CASSAGLGTGELFF. The DNA for the CDR3 is TGTGCCAGCAGTGCAGGGTTGGGAACCGGGGAGCTGTTTTTT.

This clonotype has a handful of counts. The chain carries TRBV7-3 and TRBJ2-5; possibly TRBD1 or TRBD2 for D (6 bases each). The CDR3 length is 13 residues. V was trimmed by 5 bases and J by 9 bases, leaving 16 bases between them. Germline-derived CDR1 and CDR2 are SGHTA and FQGTGA. Here the CDR3 reads CASSLNSGAAQYF. The DNA for the CDR3 is TGTGCCAGCAGCCTAAACTCGGGGGCGGCCCAGTACTTC.

This chain connects TRBV11-3 to TRBJ2-1, with a possible D match to TRBD2 (6 bases). V was shortened by 5 bases and J by 4 bases, with 21 bases between the two germline ends. This CDR3 spans 17 amino acids. The germline V gene has CDR1 SGHNT and CDR2 YENEEA. CDR3 nucleotides: TGTGCCAGCAGCACTCCCACGACCGGGACTCTGTACAATGAGCAGTTCTTC. Amino acid sequence: CASSTPTTGTLYNEQFF.

V is TRBV5-6 and J is TRBJ2-5; 7 bases are a match to TRBD2. This CDR3 has 15 amino acids. Germline lookup yields CDR1 SGHDT and CDR2 YYEEEE. V trimming: 4 bases; J trimming: 3 bases; junction bases outside the gene matches: 9. CDR3 sequence (DNA): TGTGCCAGCAGCCCCCCCGGGAGGAGGGAAGAGACCCAGTACTTC. Translated: CASSPPGRREETQYF. The full variable domain, completed using reference TRBV5-6 and TRBJ2-5, is DAGVTQSPTHLIKTRGQQVTLRCSPKSGHDTVSWYQQALGQGPQFIFQYYEEEERQRGNFPDRFSGHQFPNYSSELNVNALLLGDSALYLCASSPPGRREETQYFGPGTRLLVL.

A remark on this clonotype: At one end the junction does not follow the germline gene, possibly because of a read error. The chain carries TRBV9 and TRBJ2-5; D is perhaps TRBD2 (5 bases). The germline V gene has CDR1 SGDLS and CDR2 YYNGEE. The CDR3 length is 13 residues. This CDR3 is CASSTSNGETQYF. CDR3 in DNA: TGTGCCAGCAGCACATCAAACGGGGAGACCCAATACTTC.

This clonotype was seen only a few times. This chain joins TRBV11-2 and TRBJ2-1; 8 nucleotides align to TRBD1. CDR1 is SGHAT, CDR2 FQNNGV, per germline. Unmatched junction bases numbered 12, after V lost 8 bases and J lost 6 bases. The CDR3 covers 15 residues. The chain's CDR3 is CASHLSGTGFNEQFF. CDR3 DNA sequence: TGTGCCAGCCACCTTTCAGGGACAGGTTTCAATGAGCAGTTCTTC.

The chain combines TRBV6-2 or TRBV6-3 with TRBJ2-6; no definite D call. Germline assignment: CDR1 MNHEY and CDR2 SVGEGT. Trimming removed 2 bases from V and 2 bases from J, with 10 bases in between. The CDR3 totals 16 residues. For the CDR3, the DNA is TGTGCCAGCAGTTACGGACGCTCAGCTGGGGCCAACGTCCTGACTTTC. Residues: CASSYGRSAGANVLTF.

The V gene is TRBV5-6, the J gene TRBJ1-2; weak D call: TRBD1 (5 bases). CDR1 and CDR2 (germline): SGHDT, YYEEEE. V was shortened by 3 bases and J by 8 bases, with 20 bases between the two germline ends. CDR3 length: 15 residues. As DNA, the CDR3 is TGTGCCAGCAGCTCTCCAAACCAGGGTTTTCAAGGCTACACCTTC. This encodes CASSSPNQGFQGYTF.

This chain connects TRBV29-1 to TRBJ1-1; D may be TRBD1 (5 bases). Trimming removed 2 bases at V and 7 bases at J, with 11 bases between. Germline V gene data show CDR1 as SQVTM and CDR2 as ANQGSEA. CDR3 size: 12 residues. CDR3 residues: CSVEWSGGEAFF. The CDR3 DNA sequence: TGCAGCGTTGAATGGTCGGGGGGTGAAGCTTTCTTT.

The rearrangement uses TRBV20-1 and TRBJ2-5, with TRBD1 as a possible D gene (5 bases). CDR3 length: 13 amino acids. Trimming left V 5 bases short and J 7 bases short, with 17 bases between. Germline V CDR1 and CDR2: DFQATT, SNEGSKA (reference sequence). This CDR3 is CSALIRALRTQYF. CDR3 nucleotides: TGCAGTGCTTTGATCAGGGCTTTAAGGACCCAGTACTTC.

The chain employs TRBV18 and TRBJ1-1; possible D gene TRBD1, 5 bases. V gave up 0 bases and J gave up 7 bases, with 12 bases separating them. The CDR3 runs to 14 residues. Germline V lookup: CDR1 KGHSH, CDR2 LQKENI. In DNA, the CDR3 is TGTGCCAGCTCACCACCGGCCAGCGGGGGTGAAGCTTTCTTT. Its translation: CASSPPASGGEAFF.